A selection of T cell receptor beta chains follows, all from one sample in a study of T-cell reconstitution after alpha-beta-depleted transplantation in children. TCRdb recomputed calls from the PCR reads with MiXCR, one row per CDR3 protein. The sample includes fewer than 550,000 distinct CDR3 sequences, over 9.5% seen only once; the top ten take around 15%. The input for sequencing was PBMCs, mostly from graft donor cells, taken 180 days after TCRalphabeta/CD19-depleted stem cell transplant. The receptor source for this set is a female patient aged 2-15 years who had a stem cell transplant for aplastic anemia, so the T cells may come from the graft donor. CDR3s include the opening cysteine and the closing phenylalanine or tryptophan.

J	V	CDR3
TRBJ2-3	TRBV6-4	CASSDQCQPFTDTQYF
TRBJ1-3	TRBV19	CASTPDWFSGNTIYF
TRBJ2-5	TRBV5-1	CASSLDEGEQETQYF
TRBJ2-2	TRBV25-1	CASSDGTSVLTGELFF
TRBJ2-5	TRBV18	CASSPLAGNQETQYF
TRBJ1-3	TRBV12-3/TRBV12-4	CASSSGTQGVSGNTIYF
TRBJ1-3	TRBV5-1	CASSLAGVSYGNTIYF
TRBJ2-1	TRBV20-1	CSARDRTSGYNEQFF
TRBJ2-5	TRBV25-1	CASSRAQETQYF
TRBJ1-2	TRBV20-1	CSATGADFDYTF
TRBJ2-3	TRBV29-1	CSVEGQAYADTQYF
TRBJ2-5	TRBV6-5	CASSYGTGRETQYF
TRBJ1-1	TRBV13	CASSYGWRYTEAFF
TRBJ1-2	TRBV7-9	CASSPPLGQGTYTF
TRBJ2-7	TRBV11-2	CASSLEGTGGYEQYF
TRBJ1-2	TRBV15	CATGTAFGYTF
TRBJ1-2	TRBV29-1	CSVEGARARGYTF
TRBJ2-3	TRBV12-3/TRBV12-4	CASSRTGIFSTDTQYF
TRBJ2-3	TRBV11-2	CASSSVGGTSGAGDTQYF
TRBJ2-1	TRBV20-1	CSASGTSGSHIRNEQFF
TRBJ2-7	TRBV12-3/TRBV12-4	CASSYQGLASAHEQYF
TRBJ2-7	TRBV7-9	CASSSLGHYYEQYF
TRBJ2-2	TRBV25-1	CASSDPISGRAGTGELFF
TRBJ1-5	TRBV18	CASSFQGAHQPQHF
TRBJ2-5	TRBV2	CASSETQYF
TRBJ2-1	TRBV5-6	CASSSGGLAGGLNEQFF
TRBJ1-5	TRBV6-2/TRBV6-3	CASSYERGNQPQHF
TRBJ2-1	TRBV6-2/TRBV6-3	CASSSAGGVYNEQFF
TRBJ2-1	TRBV20-1	CSARVGSNNEQFF
TRBJ2-5	TRBV7-2	CASSLPGSWETQYF
TRBJ2-7	TRBV12-3/TRBV12-4	CASSPLPRDGTYEQYF
TRBJ2-1	TRBV18	CASSPPWTSVGKGEYNEQFF
TRBJ2-7	TRBV19	CASSTPRGGGGEQYF
TRBJ2-3	TRBV6-2/TRBV6-3	CASSGLVTTDTQYF
TRBJ2-7	TRBV21-1	CASSGPRDRDSYEQYF
TRBJ2-2	TRBV24-1	CATSQALNTGELFF
TRBJ1-6	TRBV29-1	CSVEDPRTTTLHF
TRBJ1-1	TRBV28	CASSLGTLRTEAFF
TRBJ1-5	TRBV6-1	CASSDRGGRNQPQHF
TRBJ2-3	TRBV29-1	CSVEHNPGQSTDTHYF
TRBJ2-6	TRBV15	CATSTEASGANVLTF
TRBJ1-5	TRBV7-9	CASRTDRESNQPQHF
TRBJ2-7	TRBV6-5	CASSRHATYEQYF
TRBJ2-3	TRBV11-2	CASGLAVWTDTQYF
TRBJ2-1	TRBV20-1	CSAWSDGDNEQFF
TRBJ2-5	TRBV12-3/TRBV12-4	CASSLGLGLKGVTQETQYF
TRBJ2-1	TRBV10-3	CAISESGGPIYNEQFF
TRBJ2-2	TRBV29-1	CSVDTGGYTGELFF
TRBJ2-7	TRBV9	CASSVAPGHEQYF
TRBJ1-6	TRBV28	CASKGGGNNSPLHF
TRBJ2-7	TRBV9	CASSYGAQGAAYEQYF
TRBJ1-2	TRBV29-1	CSVDRAAGYTF
TRBJ2-7	TRBV5-5	CASSLILTGPEQYF
TRBJ1-1	TRBV28	CASSHGDREAFF
TRBJ2-7	TRBV4-2	CASSQDPGGLYEQYF
TRBJ2-2	TRBV4-3	CASSQGGRGTGELFF